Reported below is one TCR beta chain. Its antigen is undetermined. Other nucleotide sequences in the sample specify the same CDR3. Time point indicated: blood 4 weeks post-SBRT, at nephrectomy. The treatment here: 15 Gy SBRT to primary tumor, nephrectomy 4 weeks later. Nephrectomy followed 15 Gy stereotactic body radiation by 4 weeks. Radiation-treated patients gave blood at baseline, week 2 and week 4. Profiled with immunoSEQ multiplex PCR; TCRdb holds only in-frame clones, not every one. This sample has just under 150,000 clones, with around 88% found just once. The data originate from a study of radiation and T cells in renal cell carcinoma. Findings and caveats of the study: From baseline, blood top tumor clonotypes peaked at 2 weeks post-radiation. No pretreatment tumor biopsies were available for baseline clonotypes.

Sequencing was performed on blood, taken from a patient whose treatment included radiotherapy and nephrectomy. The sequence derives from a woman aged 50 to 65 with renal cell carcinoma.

The CDR3, as DNA: TGTGCCTGGAGTAGAGGGCAGCCCTACGAGCAGTACTTC. Translated, it gives CAWSRGQPYEQYF. The chain carries TRBV30 and TRBJ2-7; possible D gene TRBD2, 5 bases. This CDR3 has 13 amino acids. Germline V gives CDR1 GTSNPN, CDR2 SVGIG (reference sequence). The V gene lost 2 bases and the J gene lost 2 bases, with 10 bases spanning the gap.